The next 30 T cell receptor beta chains were all read from a single sample in a study of blood T cell repertoires in COVID-19. Assay: immunoSEQ multiplex PCR; the TCRdb copy retains only in-frame clones and omits some. The sample carries 40,000 or so clones, roughly 86% recorded once. Sequenced: peripheral blood. Receptor source: a human donor in a cohort sampled during active COVID-19.

As DNA, the CDR3 is TGCGCCAGCAGCCAGATGAGGGCTCAGCTTCAGTACTTC. As protein: CASSQMRAQLQYF. This rearrangement joins TRBV4-3 to TRBJ2-4, with a tentative D call TRBD2 (5 bases). Trimming left V 3 bases short and J 11 bases short, with 14 bases between. Per germline, CDR1 LGHNA and CDR2 YSLEER. There are 13 residues in the CDR3.

The chain recombines TRBV5-4 with TRBJ1-1; the match to TRBD1 covers 9 bases. Germline V gives CDR1 SGHNT, CDR2 YYREEE (reference sequence). V dropped 0 bases and J dropped 6; count of bases not matched to a gene: 6. The CDR3 runs 15 residues. The CDR3 DNA follows: TGTGCCAGCAGCTTGGTTGGGACAGGGCGGGCTGAAGCTTTCTTT. Protein sequence: CASSLVGTGRAEAFF. Complete variable domain (other parts from reference TRBV5-4 and TRBJ1-1): ETGVTQSPTHLIKTRGQQVTLRCSSQSGHNTVSWYQQALGQGPQFIFQYYREEENGRGNFPPRFSGLQFPNYSSELNVNALELDDSALYLCASSLVGTGRAEAFFGQGTRLTVV.

The V call is TRBV6-5, the J call TRBJ1-2; D unclear. Germline CDR1 MNHEY, CDR2 SVGAGI. This CDR3 is 15 amino acids long. Trimming cost V 2 bases and J 6 bases, with 16 bases left between them. The CDR3 loop reads CASSYNDEAVNGYTF. CDR3 DNA sequence: TGTGCCAGCAGTTACAATGACGAGGCCGTGAATGGCTACACCTTC.

The chain employs TRBV6-2 or TRBV6-3 and TRBJ2-6; 7 positions match TRBD2. CDR1 is MNHEY, CDR2 SVGEGT, per germline. The CDR3 is 20 amino acids. The ends lost 6 bases at V and 0 bases at J; junction bases unmatched: 17. In DNA, the CDR3 is TGTGCCAGCAGCCCCTCTAGAAGCGGGGTATGGAACTCTGGGGCCAACGTCCTGACTTTC. Protein sequence: CASSPSRSGVWNSGANVLTF.

This clone appeared once. V is TRBV7-9 and J is TRBJ2-7; D unresolved. CDR1 is SEHNR, CDR2 FQNEAQ, per germline (reference sequence). The ends were cut back, 2 bases at V and 6 bases at J, with 5 bases in the middle. CDR3 length: 11 residues. The CDR3 nucleotides are TGTGCCAGCAGCTTAAACTCCGAGCAGTACTTC. It encodes CASSLNSEQYF.

J is TRBJ1-3 and V is TRBV30; D gene uncertain. The V end was cut by 3 bases, the J end by 9 bases, with 3 bases between. This CDR3 comprises 9 residues. The V gene's germline CDR1 is GTSNPN and CDR2 SVGIG (reference sequence). The DNA of the CDR3 is TGTGCCTGGAGGGCCACCATATATTTT. Translation: CAWRATIYF.

The V gene is TRBV7-2, the J gene TRBJ1-1, with unresolved D. CDR3 size: 12 residues. From germline, CDR1 is SGHTA and CDR2 FQGNSA. The ends were cut back, 3 bases at V and 3 bases at J, with 5 bases in the middle. CDR3 sequence: CASSFSDTEAFF. The CDR3 DNA reads as TGTGCCAGCAGCTTCAGTGACACTGAAGCTTTCTTT.

A few counts support this clone. The V gene is TRBV5-1, the J gene TRBJ1-2; a weak D match, TRBD1 (5 bases). The V end was cut by 5 bases, the J end by 7 bases, with 15 bases between. Germline loops: CDR1 SGHRS, CDR2 YFSETQ. The CDR3 extends over 13 amino acids. DNA of the CDR3: TGCGCCAGCAGTTACCAGGGAAGTCCTGGCTACACCTTC. Its translation: CASSYQGSPGYTF.

The chain couples TRBV30 to TRBJ1-5; TRBD1 is a possible D gene (5 bases). V dropped 0 bases and J dropped 2 bases, with 8 bases sitting between them. CDR1 and CDR2 from the germline V gene are GTSNPN and SVGIG (reference sequence). This CDR3 has 14 residues. The CDR3 nucleotides are TGTGCCTGGAGTGTCGGGGGTGGCAATCAGCCCCAGCATTTT. The encoded protein is CAWSVGGGNQPQHF.

The rearrangement links TRBV6-5 to TRBJ2-1; weak D call: TRBD1 (5 bases). The CDR3 extends over 14 amino acids. CDR1 and CDR2 from the germline V gene are MNHEY and SVGAGI. Between the trimmed V and J ends, which lost 3 bases and 4 bases, there was a span of 10 bases. The CDR3 loop is CASSYGQGYNEQFF. The DNA for the CDR3 is TGTGCCAGCAGTTATGGGCAGGGATACAATGAGCAGTTCTTC.

The V call is TRBV19, the J call TRBJ1-1, with TRBD1 matching 10 bases. This CDR3 comprises 17 residues. With 3 bases clipped from V and 8 bases from J, the junction kept 15 bases outside the gene matches. CDR1 and CDR2 from the germline V gene are LNHDA and SQIVND (reference sequence). This chain's CDR3 is CASSIIFSGTGAQEAFF. The CDR3 nucleotides read TGTGCCAGTAGTATCATCTTCTCCGGGACAGGGGCACAAGAAGCTTTCTTT. Full variable domain (outside the CDR3, taken from reference TRBV19 and TRBJ1-1): DGGITQSPKYLFRKEGQNVTLSCEQNLNHDAMYWYRQDPGQGLRLIYYSQIVNDFQKGDIAEGYSVSREKKESFPLTVTSAQKNPTAFYLCASSIIFSGTGAQEAFFGQGTRLTVV.

The V call is TRBV3-1 (or the pseudogene TRBV3-2), the J call TRBJ1-1; D call uncertain. CDR3 length: 16 residues. Trimming removed 1 base at V and 0 bases at J, with 12 bases between. Germline V lookup: CDR1 LGHDT, CDR2 YNNKEL (reference sequence). The CDR3 here is CASSQGVSEMNTEAFF. In DNA, the CDR3 is TGTGCCAGCAGCCAAGGAGTCAGCGAAATGAACACTGAAGCTTTCTTT.

V and J are TRBV7-9 and TRBJ2-7, with 9 bases fitting TRBD1. The germline V gene encodes CDR1 SEHNR and CDR2 FQNEAQ (reference sequence). The CDR3 runs to 15 residues. The trim removed 5 bases at V and 2 bases at J, leaving 7 bases unmatched. CDR3 nucleotide sequence: TGTGCCAGCAGCAGACTGGACAGGGGTCCCTACGAGCAGTACTTC. Translating it yields CASSRLDRGPYEQYF.

V is TRBV23-1 and J is TRBJ1-2, with D possibly TRBD1 on 5 matching bases. TRBV23-1 is an ORF, with its function uncertain. This CDR3 comprises 13 residues. V lost 0 bases and J 12 bases, leaving 14 bases between the germline ends. This CDR3 reads CASSQSSVRDDTF. The DNA for the CDR3 is TGCGCCAGCAGTCAATCCTCGGTCAGGGATGACACCTTC.

The chain couples TRBV7-9 to TRBJ1-2; D remains unclear. The V and J ends lost 5 bases and 10 bases respectively, with 29 bases between them. The CDR3 consists of 17 residues. Germline V gene data show CDR1 as SEHNR and CDR2 as FQNEAQ (reference sequence). In DNA, the CDR3 is TGTGCCAGCAGCCCCTCGGTTGGACTTACAATTATAGGCTTCTACACCTTC. This sequence encodes CASSPSVGLTIIGFYTF.

This rearrangement joins TRBV5-1 to TRBJ2-2, with D tentatively TRBD1 (6 bases). The germline V and J ends were trimmed by 0 bases and 4 bases, with 10 bases remaining between them. Per germline, CDR1 SGHRS and CDR2 YFSETQ. The CDR3 is 15 amino acids. CDR3 sequence (DNA): TGCGCCAGCAGCTTGGTGGTCAGGGGCACCGGGGAGCTGTTTTTT. It is translated as CASSLVVRGTGELFF.

The V gene is TRBV28, the J gene TRBJ1-2; possibly TRBD1 for D (6 bases). The V and J ends lost 2 bases and 4 bases respectively, with 11 bases between them. This CDR3 has 14 amino acids. Germline CDR1 MDHEN, CDR2 SYDVKM. CDR3 sequence reads: CASSLQGQVYGYTF. The CDR3 DNA reads as TGTGCCAGCAGTTTACAGGGGCAGGTCTATGGCTACACCTTC.

The V call is TRBV7-9, the J call TRBJ1-3, with unresolved D. Germline CDR1 reads SEHNR; CDR2 reads FQNEAQ (reference sequence). The CDR3 runs to 15 residues. The V end lost 1 base, the J end lost 2 bases, and 9 bases lay between the germline ends. The CDR3 DNA follows: TGTGCCAGCAGCTTAGGGTCGACTACTGGAAACACCATATATTTT. Its protein is CASSLGSTTGNTIYF.

The gene calls are TRBV15 and TRBJ1-1, with D possibly being TRBD1 (5 bases). V lost 2 bases and J 0 bases, leaving 16 bases between the germline ends. Looked up from germline, CDR1 is LNHNV and CDR2 is YYDKDF (reference sequence). The CDR3 is 17 amino acids. This chain's CDR3 is CATSRFPQRGMNTEAFF. DNA of the CDR3: TGTGCCACCAGCAGATTTCCGCAACGGGGGATGAACACTGAAGCTTTCTTT. The full variable domain, in which reference TRBV15 and TRBJ1-1 provide the parts outside the CDR3, is DAMVIQNPRYQVTQFGKPVTLSCSQTLNHNVMYWYQQKSSQAPKLLFHYYDKDFNNEADTPDNFQSRRPNTSFCFLDIRSPGLGDTAMYLCATSRFPQRGMNTEAFFGQGTRLTVV.

The rearrangement links TRBV5-1 to TRBJ2-2; TRBD1 might be the D (6 bases). V lost 1 base and J lost 6, with 10 bases in between. CDR1 and CDR2 (germline): SGHRS, YFSETQ. The CDR3 loop spans 14 amino acids. CDR3 nucleotides: TGCGCCAGCAGCTTGACAGGGCAGGCCGGGGAGCTGTTTTTT. This sequence encodes CASSLTGQAGELFF.

This rearrangement joins TRBV7-9 to TRBJ1-1, with unresolved D. V shed 3 bases and J shed 0 bases, with 5 bases lying between them. This CDR3 comprises 13 residues. Germline CDR1 reads SEHNR; CDR2 reads FQNEAQ (reference sequence). The CDR3 DNA follows: TGTGCCAGCAGCTTTAACATGAACACTGAAGCTTTCTTT. This codes for CASSFNMNTEAFF.

The chain recombines TRBV10-3 with TRBJ1-2; 7 bases line up with TRBD1. The CDR3 has 14 amino acids. From germline, CDR1 is ENHRY and CDR2 SYGVKD. J was trimmed by 7 bases and V by 0 bases; bases with no gene match: 5. For the CDR3, the DNA is TGTGCCATCAGTGAGTCCACAGGGGCATCTGGCTACACCTTC. It encodes CAISESTGASGYTF.

This clone was observed a few times. V is TRBV4-1 and J is TRBJ2-2; tentative D call: TRBD1 (6 bases). The V gene lost 6 bases and the J gene lost 6 bases, with 20 bases spanning the gap. CDR3 length equals 16 residues. From germline, CDR1 is MGHRA and CDR2 YSYEKL. CDR3 in DNA: TGCGCCAGCAGATCCCTGTGGGCGGCAGGGGCCGGGGAGCTGTTTTTT. This gives the protein CASRSLWAAGAGELFF.

The J gene is TRBJ2-5, the V gene TRBV9; TRBD1 matches at 7 bases. V lost 0 bases and J lost 5; bases outside the gene matches: 4. Germline CDR1 reads SGDLS; CDR2 reads YYNGEE. This CDR3 is 14 amino acids long. CDR3 bases: TGTGCCAGCAGCGTAGGAGGGGGCCGGGAGACCCAGTACTTC. This sequence encodes CASSVGGGRETQYF.

The V gene is TRBV5-4, the J gene TRBJ1-6; 7 nucleotides agree with TRBD1. The V gene's germline CDR1 is SGHNT and CDR2 YYREEE (reference sequence). The ends lost 4 bases at V and 10 bases at J; junction bases unmatched: 8. This CDR3 comprises 14 residues. The CDR3 loop reads CASSPDRARSPLHF. In DNA form, the CDR3 reads TGTGCCAGCAGCCCAGACAGGGCTAGGTCACCCCTCCACTTT.

The chain is built from TRBV18 and TRBJ2-1; D gene ambiguous. Trimming took off 4 bases at V and 10 bases at J, with 8 bases between the two ends. CDR1 KGHSH and CDR2 LQKENI come from the germline V gene. The CDR3 extends over 11 amino acids. The CDR3 coding sequence is TGTGCCAGCTCACGCGAACTGGAGCAGTTCTTC. Protein sequence: CASSRELEQFF.

This clone was observed a handful of times. The genes are TRBV24-1 and TRBJ2-1, with 7 bases that match TRBD1. The CDR3 has 14 amino acids. After removal of 6 bases from V and 6 bases from J, the junction contained 7 bases not matched to a gene. CDR1 and CDR2 from the germline V gene are KGHDR and SFDVKD. For the CDR3, the DNA is TGTGCCACCAGTCCGTCCGGGACAGTCAATGAGCAGTTCTTC. Its translation: CATSPSGTVNEQFF.

The rearrangement links TRBV6-4 to TRBJ2-3; TRBD2 aligns across 8 bases. The length of the CDR3 is 14 residues. Germline-derived CDR1 and CDR2 are MRHNA and SNTAGT. Trimming removed 6 bases from V and 4 bases from J; junction bases left unmatched: 6. The CDR3 sequence is CASSPGGASDTQYF. The CDR3 DNA follows: TGTGCCAGCAGCCCCGGGGGGGCCTCAGATACGCAGTATTTT.

The V call is TRBV10-3, the J call TRBJ1-5, with a weak D call TRBD1 (5 bases). The V gene lost 0 bases and the J gene lost 13 bases, with 10 bases spanning the gap. Germline assignment: CDR1 ENHRY and CDR2 SYGVKD. This CDR3 contains 12 residues. The chain's CDR3 is CAISESGGNQHF. CDR3 coding DNA: TGTGCCATCAGTGAGTCTGGGGGGAATCAGCATTTT.

This chain connects TRBV6-6 to TRBJ1-2, with 12 bases aligning to TRBD1. The trim removed 4 bases at V and 6 bases at J, leaving 3 bases unmatched. CDR3 length: 14 residues. Germline CDR1 reads MNHNY; CDR2 reads SVGAGI (reference sequence). The CDR3 DNA reads as TGTGCCAGCAGTTCGGGACAGGGGGCGAATGGCTACACCTTC. Residues: CASSSGQGANGYTF.